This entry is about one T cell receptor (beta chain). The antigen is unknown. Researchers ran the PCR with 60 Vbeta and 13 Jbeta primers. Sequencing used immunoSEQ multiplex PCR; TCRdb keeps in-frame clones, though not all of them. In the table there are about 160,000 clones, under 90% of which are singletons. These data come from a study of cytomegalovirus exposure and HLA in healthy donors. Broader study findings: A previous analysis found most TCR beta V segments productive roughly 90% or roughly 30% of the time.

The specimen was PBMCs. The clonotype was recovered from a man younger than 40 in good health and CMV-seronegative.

DNA for the CDR3: TGCAGCGTTGACTTGACAGGGCCCACCTACGAGCAGTACTTC. Amino acid sequence: CSVDLTGPTYEQYF. This chain connects TRBV29-1 to TRBJ2-7, with 7 bases identical to TRBD1. This CDR3 is built from 14 residues. From germline, CDR1 is SQVTM and CDR2 ANQGSEA. Trimming took 3 bases from V and 2 from J; bases not matched to a gene: 7.